This T cell receptor (beta chain) was sequenced for a study of shared clonotypes between healthy human individuals. The CDR3 runs 14 residues. V gave up 5 bases and J gave up 4 bases, with 14 bases separating them. Germline-derived CDR1 and CDR2 are MDHEN and SYDVKM. Clones were sequenced by immunoSEQ multiplex PCR, and TCRdb holds only the in-frame ones, with some missing. The table records approximately 2.5 million clones, under 95% of them present only once. Sequenced: naive CD4+ T cells from PBMCs. Noted subset: CD45RA+ positively selected. This rearrangement joins TRBV28 to TRBJ2-5; D might be TRBD2 (6 bases). This sequence was found in a man aged 18 to 35 in good health. Some clones in this sample may be carry-over from other donors' samples. DNA for the CDR3: TGTGCCAGCAGTATCGACAGAGCGGGAGAGACCCAGTACTTC. Translated: CASSIDRAGETQYF.